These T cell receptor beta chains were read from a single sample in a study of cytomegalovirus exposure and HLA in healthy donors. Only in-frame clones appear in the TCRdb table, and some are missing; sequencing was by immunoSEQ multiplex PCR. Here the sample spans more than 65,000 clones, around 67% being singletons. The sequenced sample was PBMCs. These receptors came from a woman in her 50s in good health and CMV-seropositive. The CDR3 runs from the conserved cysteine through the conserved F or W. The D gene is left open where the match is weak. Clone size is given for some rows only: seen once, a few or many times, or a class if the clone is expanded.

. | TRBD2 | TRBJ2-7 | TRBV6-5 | TGTGCCAGCAGTACTAGCGGGGGGGCTCTCGAGCAGTACTTC | CASSTSGGALEQYF
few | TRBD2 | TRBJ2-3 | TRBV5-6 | TGTGCCAGCAGCTCCCTAGCGGGGAGCACAGATACGCAGTATTTT | CASSSLAGSTDTQYF
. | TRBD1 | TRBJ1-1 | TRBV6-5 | TGTGCCAGCAGTTGGACAGGGGAGAGCACTGAAGCTTTCTTT | CASSWTGESTEAFF
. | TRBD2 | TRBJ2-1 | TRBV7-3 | TGTGCCAGCAGCAAAGGTGGTAGCGGGGGGTCAGGCGGTTATGAGCAGTTCTTC | CASSKGGSGGSGGYEQFF
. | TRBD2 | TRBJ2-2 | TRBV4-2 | TGTGCCAGCAGCCCCCTAGCGGGGGATACCGGGGAGCTGTTTTTT | CASSPLAGDTGELFF
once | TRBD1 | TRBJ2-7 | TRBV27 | TGTGCCAACCTGACAGGGGGCGGCGAGCAGTACTTC | CANLTGGGEQYF
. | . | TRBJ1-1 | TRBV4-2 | TGTGCCAGCAGCCAGGGCGACAGGCTGAACACTGAAGCTTTCTTT | CASSQGDRLNTEAFF
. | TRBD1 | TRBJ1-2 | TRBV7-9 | TGTGCCAGCAGCTCGGGACAGGGCCCAAGCGATGGCTACACCTTC | CASSSGQGPSDGYTF
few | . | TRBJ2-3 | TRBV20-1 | TGCAGTGCTACCCAGAATACGCAGTATTTT | CSATQNTQYF
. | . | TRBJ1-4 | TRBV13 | TGTGCCAGCAGCTCGGGAACCTTTACAACTAATGAAAAACTGTTTTTT | CASSSGTFTTNEKLFF
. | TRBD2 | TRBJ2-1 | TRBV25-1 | TGTGCCAGTACTAGCGGGGGGCTCAATGAGCAGTTCTTC | CASTSGGLNEQFF
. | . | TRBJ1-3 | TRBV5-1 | TGCGCCAGCAGCGCTACTCTCACAGGGAAAGGAAACACCATATATTTT | CASSATLTGKGNTIYF
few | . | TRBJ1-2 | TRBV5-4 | TGTGCCAGCAGCTTGACCTCAGGGGGCTACACCTTC | CASSLTSGGYTF
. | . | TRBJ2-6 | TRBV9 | TGTGCCAGCAGCTATCCTGGGGCCAACGTCCTGACTTTC | CASSYPGANVLTF
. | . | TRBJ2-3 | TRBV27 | TGTGCCAGCAGTTTATCGGGAGTTCCGCAGTATTTT | CASSLSGVPQYF
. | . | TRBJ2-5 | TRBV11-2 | TGTGCCAGCAGCATCGGACCGGGACTTTTAGAGACCCAGTACTTC | CASSIGPGLLETQYF
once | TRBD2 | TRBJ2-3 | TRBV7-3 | TGTGCCAGCAGCTCCGGGGGGGCAACAGATACGCAGTATTTT | CASSSGGATDTQYF
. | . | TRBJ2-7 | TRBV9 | TGTGCCAGCAGCGTAGGAAACAACATCGCCTACGAGCAGTACTTC | CASSVGNNIAYEQYF
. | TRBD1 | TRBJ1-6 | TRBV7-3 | TGTGCCAGCAGCCGAACGGGACAGTGGGGTTCACCCCTCCACTTT | CASSRTGQWGSPLHF
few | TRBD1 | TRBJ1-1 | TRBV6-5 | TGTGCCAGCAGACAGGGGGGCACTGAAGCTTTCTTT | CASRQGGTEAFF